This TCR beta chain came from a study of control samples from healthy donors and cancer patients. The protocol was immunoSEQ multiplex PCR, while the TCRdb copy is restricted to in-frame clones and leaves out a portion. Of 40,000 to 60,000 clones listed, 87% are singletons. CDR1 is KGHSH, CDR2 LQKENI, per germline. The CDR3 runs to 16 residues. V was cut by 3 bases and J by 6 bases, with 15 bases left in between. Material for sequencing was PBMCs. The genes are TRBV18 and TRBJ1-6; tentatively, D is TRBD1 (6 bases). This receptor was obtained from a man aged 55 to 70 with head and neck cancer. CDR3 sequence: CASSPQSQGSNSPLHF. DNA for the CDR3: TGTGCCAGCTCACCCCAATCACAGGGATCTAATTCACCCCTCCACTTT.